The 28 T cell receptor beta chains reported below all come from one sample, sequenced in a study of cytotoxic CD8 clonotypes in ibrutinib-treated CLL (dated by TCRdb to the early 2020s). The library came from the immunoSEQ multiplex PCR assay. TCRdb holds this immuneACCESS table with in-frame rearrangements only. Some clones are missing; in checked studies, unresolved V genes explain under half, and the rest has no known cause. The sample profile shows about 21,000 clones; 70% to 80% of them were found once. In total, the top ten clones hold roughly 24% of the sample. The source material was PBMCs, sampled before ibrutinib treatment. Every receptor here comes from a human donor with chronic lymphocytic leukemia.

The V gene is TRBV7-2, the J gene TRBJ2-7; 7 nucleotides align to TRBD2. The germline V gene encodes CDR1 SGHTA and CDR2 FQGNSA. With 6 bases clipped from V and 5 bases from J, the junction kept 25 bases outside the gene matches. The CDR3 consists of 19 residues. CDR3 amino acids: CASSSRRASGLLEANEQYF. Written as DNA, the CDR3 is TGTGCCAGCAGTTCCAGAAGGGCTAGCGGCCTGTTAGAAGCTAACGAGCAGTACTTC.

The genes are TRBV5-4 and TRBJ2-3, with a weak D call TRBD2 (5 bases). The CDR3 covers 13 residues. Germline V gene data show CDR1 as SGHNT and CDR2 as YYREEE (reference sequence). V lost 0 bases to trimming and J lost 4 bases, with 6 bases between them. Written as DNA, the CDR3 is TGTGCCAGCAGCTTGGCCGGGGCAGATACGCAGTATTTT. Its translation: CASSLAGADTQYF.

J is TRBJ1-1 and V is TRBV28; 12 positions agree with TRBD1. The CDR3 loop spans 15 amino acids. Germline loops: CDR1 MDHEN, CDR2 SYDVKM. After removal of 2 bases from V and 4 bases from J, the junction contained 2 bases not matched to a gene. The CDR3 loop reads CASSLGDRGPTEAFF. DNA of the CDR3: TGTGCCAGCAGTTTAGGGGACAGGGGGCCCACTGAAGCTTTCTTT.

The gene calls are TRBV27 and TRBJ2-2; no reliable D call. Germline V CDR1 and CDR2: MNHEY, SMNVEV (reference sequence). Trimming removed 3 bases at V and 8 bases at J, with 13 bases between. The CDR3 is 14 residues long. CDR3 amino acids: CASSFRVERGELFF. The CDR3 region has the DNA TGTGCCAGCAGTTTCCGGGTCGAGAGGGGGGAGCTGTTTTTT.

This chain connects TRBV2 to TRBJ2-3, with a weak D call TRBD1 (5 bases). V was trimmed by 6 bases and J by 3 bases, leaving 13 bases between them. CDR3 size: 14 residues. Per the germline V gene, CDR1 is SNHLY and CDR2 is FYNNEI. DNA of the CDR3: TGTGCCAGCAGCCGGTCCAGGGCGACAGATACGCAGTATTTT. Its protein product is CASSRSRATDTQYF.

The CDR3 DNA is TGTGCCAGCAGCTTAGGTCGGACAGGGGGCTACGAGCAGTACTTC. Its protein is CASSLGRTGGYEQYF. This chain uses TRBV11-2 with TRBJ2-7; 10 positions agree with TRBD1. This CDR3 has 15 residues. The V gene's germline CDR1 is SGHAT and CDR2 FQNNGV. With 1 base clipped from V and 3 bases from J, the junction kept 3 bases outside the gene matches.

The table lists this clone with a few counts. V is TRBV5-6 and J is TRBJ1-5; TRBD1 aligns across 10 bases. The length of the CDR3 is 15 residues. Germline CDR1 is SGHDT and CDR2 is YYEEEE. V lost 3 bases to trimming and J lost 3 bases; unmatched junction nucleotides: 3. The CDR3: CASSSGTGANQPQHF. DNA of the CDR3: TGTGCCAGCAGCTCGGGGACAGGGGCCAATCAGCCCCAGCATTTT.

This chain links TRBV19 with TRBJ2-7; the D gene is possibly TRBD2 (6 bases). In germline, CDR1 is LNHDA, CDR2 SQIVND (reference sequence). This CDR3 is built from 15 residues. Trimming took off 6 bases at V and 1 base at J, with 16 bases between the two ends. CDR3 DNA: TGTGCCAGTAGACCGGGGCGGGACCATTCCTACGAGCAGTACTTC. It is translated as CASRPGRDHSYEQYF. The whole variable domain, remainder taken from reference TRBV19 and TRBJ2-7, is DGGITQSPKYLFRKEGQNVTLSCEQNLNHDAMYWYRQDPGQGLRLIYYSQIVNDFQKGDIAEGYSVSREKKESFPLTVTSAQKNPTAFYLCASRPGRDHSYEQYFGPGTRLTVT.

This clone appeared a few times. Other DNA sequences of this sample code for an identical CDR3. V gene TRBV9 combines with J gene TRBJ2-7, with 8 positions matching TRBD2. Germline CDR1 SGDLS, CDR2 YYNGEE. V lost 0 bases to trimming and J lost 4 bases; unmatched junction nucleotides: 3. This CDR3 is 14 amino acids long. The CDR3 reads CASSVAGGPYEQYF. Here the CDR3 DNA reads TGTGCCAGCAGCGTAGCGGGAGGGCCGTACGAGCAGTACTTC.

This clone was picked up a small number of times. The chain employs TRBV4-1 and TRBJ2-2; no definite D call. Looked up from germline, CDR1 is MGHRA and CDR2 is YSYEKL. Trimming cost V 5 bases and J 2 bases, with 12 bases left between them. This CDR3 comprises 15 residues. Here the CDR3 DNA reads TGCGCCAGCAGCAAAAGTCTTACCAACACCGGGGAGCTGTTTTTT. It translates to CASSKSLTNTGELFF.

The rearrangement uses TRBV20-1 and TRBJ2-2; D gene unclear. V shed 3 bases and J shed 4 bases, with 3 bases lying between them. The CDR3 is made up of 11 amino acids. From germline, CDR1 is DFQATT and CDR2 SNEGSKA (reference sequence). CDR3 in amino acids: CSARGTGELFF. CDR3 sequence (DNA): TGCAGTGCTAGGGGCACCGGGGAGCTGTTTTTT.

The genes are TRBV6-6 and TRBJ1-3; TRBD1 is a possible D gene (5 bases). This CDR3 spans 14 amino acids. From germline, CDR1 is MNHNY and CDR2 SVGAGI (reference sequence). V was pared by 2 bases and J by 4 bases, with 9 bases between. The CDR3 is CASSYGQGGNTIYF. The CDR3 DNA sequence: TGTGCCAGCAGTTACGGGCAGGGCGGAAACACCATATATTTT.

The chain combines TRBV7-9 with TRBJ2-7, with 7 bases lining up with TRBD2. With 0 bases clipped from V and 6 bases from J, the junction kept 2 bases outside the gene matches. There are 13 residues in the CDR3. CDR1 is SEHNR and CDR2 is FQNEAQ in the germline V gene (reference sequence). CDR3 region: CASSLARGGEQYF. CDR3 in DNA: TGTGCCAGCAGCTTAGCGCGCGGGGGCGAGCAGTACTTC.

The chain couples TRBV25-1 to TRBJ2-1; 9 nucleotides match TRBD2. The germline V gene encodes CDR1 MGHDK and CDR2 SYGVNS. V lost 2 bases to trimming and J lost 3 bases; unmatched junction nucleotides: 2. The CDR3 is 15 amino acids. The CDR3 spells CASSEIAGDYNEQFF. In DNA, the CDR3 is TGTGCCAGCAGTGAAATAGCGGGAGACTACAATGAGCAGTTCTTC.

This chain joins TRBV6-5 and TRBJ2-5; D might be TRBD1 (6 bases). Trimming left V 2 bases short and J 2 bases short, with 12 bases between. This CDR3 spans 15 amino acids. Germline loops: CDR1 MNHEY, CDR2 SVGAGI. This CDR3 is CASSYQYRAQETQYF. In DNA form, the CDR3 reads TGTGCCAGCAGTTACCAGTACAGGGCTCAAGAGACCCAGTACTTC.

The genes are TRBV5-6 and TRBJ1-5, with 9 positions matching TRBD1. V lost 3 bases and J lost 3; bases outside the gene matches: 7. The CDR3 covers 16 residues. In germline, CDR1 is SGHDT, CDR2 YYEEEE. CDR3 in DNA: TGTGCCAGCAGCTCGGGGACAGGGAAGTACAATCAGCCCCAGCATTTT. Translation: CASSSGTGKYNQPQHF.

This chain connects TRBV13 to TRBJ1-2; D is perhaps TRBD1 (5 bases). This CDR3 comprises 15 residues. Trimming left V 5 bases short and J 2 bases short, with 15 bases between. The germline gives CDR1 PRHDT, CDR2 FYEKMQ (reference sequence). Here the CDR3 reads CASSPQIGGNYGYTF. The CDR3 DNA reads TGTGCCAGCAGCCCACAAATCGGGGGAAACTATGGCTACACCTTC.

The chain couples TRBV5-4 to TRBJ2-1; tentatively, D is TRBD2 (6 bases). Germline values: CDR1 SGHNT, CDR2 YYREEE (reference sequence). This CDR3 is built from 14 residues. The germline V and J ends were trimmed by 2 bases and 4 bases, with 10 bases remaining between them. The CDR3 protein is CASSFDGLYNEQFF. Written as DNA, the CDR3 is TGTGCCAGCAGCTTTGATGGACTATACAATGAGCAGTTCTTC.

The genes are TRBV27 and TRBJ2-2, with D perhaps TRBD2 (5 bases). There are 14 residues in the CDR3. The V gene's germline CDR1 is MNHEY and CDR2 SMNVEV (reference sequence). The V and J ends lost 5 bases and 7 bases respectively, with 14 bases between them. CDR3 nucleotide sequence: TGTGCCAGCAGTAAAGCTAGCTCGCACGGGGAGCTGTTTTTT. Translated: CASSKASSHGELFF.

The V and J genes are TRBV6-5 and TRBJ2-7; D possibly corresponds to TRBD2 (5 bases). Germline V lookup: CDR1 MNHEY, CDR2 SVGAGI. V lost 7 bases to trimming and J lost 0 bases, with 16 bases between them. The CDR3 totals 15 residues. This CDR3 is CASTQDGKSSYEQYF. The CDR3, as DNA: TGTGCCAGCACCCAAGACGGGAAGAGCTCCTACGAGCAGTACTTC.

V is TRBV6-5 and J is TRBJ2-7; 8 bases agree with TRBD2. Looked up from germline, CDR1 is MNHEY and CDR2 is SVGAGI. V lost 4 bases to trimming and J lost 5 bases; unmatched junction nucleotides: 10. The CDR3 consists of 15 residues. The CDR3 nucleotides are TGTGCCAGCAGTTCACCGGGACTAGGGTTCCACGAGCAGTACTTC. It yields the protein CASSSPGLGFHEQYF.

The chain carries TRBV7-9 and TRBJ2-1; D is undetermined. Germline-derived CDR1 and CDR2 are SEHNR and FQNEAQ (reference sequence). Trimming pared 3 bases from V and 0 bases from J, leaving 12 bases between. This CDR3 is 16 amino acids long. The CDR3: CASSFFSLSSYNEQFF. The CDR3, as DNA: TGTGCCAGCAGCTTCTTTTCGTTGAGCTCCTACAATGAGCAGTTCTTC.

This rearrangement joins TRBV18 to TRBJ2-5; D gene uncertain. The CDR3 loop spans 13 amino acids. The ends were cut back, 1 base at V and 5 bases at J, with 8 bases in the middle. CDR1 and CDR2 from the germline V gene are KGHSH and LQKENI. The CDR3 reads CASSPLVSETQYF. Written as DNA, the CDR3 is TGTGCCAGCTCACCACTCGTGTCGGAGACCCAGTACTTC.

This rearrangement joins TRBV14 to TRBJ1-4, with a possible D match to TRBD1 (6 bases). The CDR3 extends over 15 amino acids. Trimming shortened V by 3 bases and J by 8 bases, and 16 bases separated the two germline ends. Germline-derived CDR1 and CDR2 are SGHDN and FVKESK. For the CDR3, the DNA is TGTGCCAGCAGCCAGTTACAGGGAACGTGGGAAAAACTGTTTTTT. It yields the protein CASSQLQGTWEKLFF.

V and J are TRBV7-9 and TRBJ1-4; D gene unclear. Between the trimmed V and J ends, which lost 0 bases and 5 bases, there was a span of 7 bases. The CDR3 runs 14 residues. Germline lookup yields CDR1 SEHNR and CDR2 FQNEAQ (reference sequence). The CDR3 sequence: CASSLARPNEKLFF. As DNA, the CDR3 is TGTGCCAGCAGCTTAGCAAGGCCCAATGAAAAACTGTTTTTT. The variable domain in full, completed from reference TRBV7-9 and TRBJ1-4, reads DTGVSQNPRHKITKRGQNVTFRCDPISEHNRLYWYRQTLGQGPEFLTYFQNEAQLEKSRLLSDRFSAERPKGSFSTLEIQRTEQGDSAMYLCASSLARPNEKLFFGSGTQLSVL.

This chain joins TRBV7-9 and TRBJ2-5, with TRBD2 matching 7 bases. Germline CDR1 SEHNR, CDR2 FQNEAQ (reference sequence). The CDR3 contains 14 residues. V gave up 6 bases and J gave up 2 bases; unmatched junction bases: 6. CDR3 sequence: CASSYGGGQETQYF. CDR3 DNA: TGTGCCAGCAGTTACGGCGGGGGTCAAGAGACCCAGTACTTC.

This clone was seen a few times. V is TRBV28 and J is TRBJ1-4; 11 bases map to TRBD1. Germline V gene lookup returns CDR1 MDHEN and CDR2 SYDVKM. V was pared by 6 bases and J by 6 bases, with 6 bases of the junction left unmatched. The CDR3 extends over 15 amino acids. The DNA of the CDR3 is TGTGCCAGCAGGCCGGACAGGGGGCGGCATGAAAAACTGTTTTTT. Protein: CASRPDRGRHEKLFF.

The chain is built from TRBV7-2 and TRBJ2-1, with unresolved D. Germline CDR1 is SGHTA and CDR2 is FQGNSA. Trimming removed 1 base at V and 7 bases at J, with 8 bases between. The CDR3 totals 13 residues. CDR3 protein: CASSLELANEQFF. The CDR3 DNA sequence: TGTGCCAGCAGCTTAGAGTTAGCTAATGAGCAGTTCTTC.